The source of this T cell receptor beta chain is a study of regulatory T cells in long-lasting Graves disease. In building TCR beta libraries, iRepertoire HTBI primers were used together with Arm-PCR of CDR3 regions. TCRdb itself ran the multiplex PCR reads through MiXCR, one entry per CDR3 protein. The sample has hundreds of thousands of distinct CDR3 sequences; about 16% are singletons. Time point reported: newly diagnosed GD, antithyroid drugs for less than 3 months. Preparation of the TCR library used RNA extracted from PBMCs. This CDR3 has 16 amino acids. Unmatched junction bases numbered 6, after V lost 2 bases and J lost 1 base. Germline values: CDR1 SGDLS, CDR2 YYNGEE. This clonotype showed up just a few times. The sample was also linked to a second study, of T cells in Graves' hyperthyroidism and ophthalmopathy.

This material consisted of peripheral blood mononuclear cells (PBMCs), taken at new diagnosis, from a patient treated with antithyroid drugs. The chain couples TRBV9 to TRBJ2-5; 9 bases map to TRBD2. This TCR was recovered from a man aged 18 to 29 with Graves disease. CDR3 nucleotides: TGTGCCAGCAGCGTCTTTGGCGGGAGGGCCCAAGAGACCCAGTACTTC. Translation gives CASSVFGGRAQETQYF.